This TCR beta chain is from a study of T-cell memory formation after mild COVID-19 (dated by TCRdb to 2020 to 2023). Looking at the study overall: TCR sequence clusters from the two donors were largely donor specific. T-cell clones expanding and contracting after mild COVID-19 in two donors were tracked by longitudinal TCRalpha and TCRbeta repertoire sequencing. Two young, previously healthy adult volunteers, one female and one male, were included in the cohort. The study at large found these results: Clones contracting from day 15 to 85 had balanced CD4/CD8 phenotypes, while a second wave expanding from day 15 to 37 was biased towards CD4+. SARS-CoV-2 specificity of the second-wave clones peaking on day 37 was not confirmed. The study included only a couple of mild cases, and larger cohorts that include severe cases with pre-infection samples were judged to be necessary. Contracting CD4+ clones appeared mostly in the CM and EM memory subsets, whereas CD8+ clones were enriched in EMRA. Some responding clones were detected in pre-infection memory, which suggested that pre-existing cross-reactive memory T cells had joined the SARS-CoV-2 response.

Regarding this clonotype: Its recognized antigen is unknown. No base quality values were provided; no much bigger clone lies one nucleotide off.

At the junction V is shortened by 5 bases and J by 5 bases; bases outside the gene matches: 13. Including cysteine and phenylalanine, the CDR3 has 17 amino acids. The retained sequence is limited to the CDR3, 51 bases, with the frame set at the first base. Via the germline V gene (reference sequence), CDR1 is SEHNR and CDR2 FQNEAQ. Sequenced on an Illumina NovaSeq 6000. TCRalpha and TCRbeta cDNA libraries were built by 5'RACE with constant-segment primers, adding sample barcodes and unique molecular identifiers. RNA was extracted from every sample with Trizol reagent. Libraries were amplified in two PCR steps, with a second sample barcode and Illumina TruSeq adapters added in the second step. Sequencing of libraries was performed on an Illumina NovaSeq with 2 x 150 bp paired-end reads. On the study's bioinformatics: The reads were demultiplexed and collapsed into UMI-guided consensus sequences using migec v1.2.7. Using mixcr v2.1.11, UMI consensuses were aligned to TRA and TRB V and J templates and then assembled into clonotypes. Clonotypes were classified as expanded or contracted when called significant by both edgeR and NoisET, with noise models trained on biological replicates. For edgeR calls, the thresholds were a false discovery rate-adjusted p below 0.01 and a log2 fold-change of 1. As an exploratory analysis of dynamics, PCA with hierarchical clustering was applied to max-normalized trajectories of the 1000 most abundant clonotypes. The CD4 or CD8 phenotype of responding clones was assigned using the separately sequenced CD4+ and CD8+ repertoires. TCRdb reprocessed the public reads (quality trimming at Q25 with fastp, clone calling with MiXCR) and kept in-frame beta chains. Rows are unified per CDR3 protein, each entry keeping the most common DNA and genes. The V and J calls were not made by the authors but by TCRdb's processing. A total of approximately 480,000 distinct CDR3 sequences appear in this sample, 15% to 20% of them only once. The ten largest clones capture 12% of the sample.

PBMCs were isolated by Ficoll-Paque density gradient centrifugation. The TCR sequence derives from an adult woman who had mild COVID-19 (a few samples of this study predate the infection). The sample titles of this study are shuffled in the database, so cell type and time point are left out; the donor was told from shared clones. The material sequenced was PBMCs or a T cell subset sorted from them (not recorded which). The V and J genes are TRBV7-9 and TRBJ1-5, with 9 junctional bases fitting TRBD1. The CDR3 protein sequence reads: CASSHNRTGVGDQPQHF. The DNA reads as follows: TGTGCCAGCAGCCATAACAGGACAGGGGTGGGGGATCAGCCCCAGCATTTT. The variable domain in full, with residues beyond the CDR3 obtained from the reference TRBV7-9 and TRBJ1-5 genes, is DTGVSQNPRHKITKRGQNVTFRCDPISEHNRLYWYRQTLGQGPEFLTYFQNEAQLEKSRLLSDRFSAERPKGSFSTLEIQRTEQGDSAMYLCASSHNRTGVGDQPQHFGDGTRLSIL.